This T cell receptor beta chain was sequenced during a study of T cells in Graves' hyperthyroidism and ophthalmopathy. RNA transcripts were the template for amplifying TCR beta CDR3 regions. TCR CDR3 regions were first amplified by RT-PCR with HTBI primers. Via MiXCR, TCRdb re-called the multiplex PCR reads, giving one row per CDR3 protein. The sample has approximately 740,000 distinct CDR3 sequences; about 14% are singletons. General study results and limits: A model of 13 V-J pairs discriminated ophthalmopathy from stable hyperthyroidism. Most thyroid clonotypes with frequency above 0.001 were detected in blood.

CDR1 and CDR2 from the germline V gene are KGHDR and SFDVKD. The CDR3 extends over 16 amino acids. With V trimmed by 1 base and J by 5 bases, 6 bases remained unmatched. Note on this clonotype: Antigen: not known.

Graves' hyperthyroidism was deemed stable absent ophthalmopathy progression within 18 months. The rearrangement uses TRBV24-1 and TRBJ2-2; TRBD1 matches 7 bases. This TCR was recovered from a woman aged 18-29 years with Graves' hyperthyroidism. Input material: blood. CDR3 in DNA: TGTGCCACCAGTGATTTAGTCAAGGGGGCTACCGGGGAGCTGTTTTTT. This codes for CATSDLVKGATGELFF.